The next 2 T cell receptor beta chains were all read from a single sample in a study of shared clonotypes between healthy human individuals. The data were produced by immunoSEQ multiplex PCR, yet TCRdb's version contains in-frame clones alone and is incomplete. The sample carries roughly 1,000,000 clones, more than 75% recorded once. The sample consisted of memory CD4+ T cells from PBMCs. The subset was: CD45RA-negative fraction. The origin of the receptors is a man in his late teens or twenties in good health. Some clones in this sample may be carry-over from other donors' samples.

The rearrangement uses TRBV7-6 and TRBJ2-7; 8 nucleotides match TRBD2. Germline-derived CDR1 and CDR2 are SGHVS and FNYEAQ. The ends lost 5 bases at V and 5 bases at J; junction bases unmatched: 11. This CDR3 comprises 15 residues. The DNA of the CDR3 is TGTGCCAGCAGCCCCTCGCGGGTTAGCGGGAACGAGCAGTACTTC. Translating gives CASSPSRVSGNEQYF. The complete variable domain, with remaining parts taken from reference TRBV7-6 and TRBJ2-7, reads GAGVSQSPRYKVTKRGQDVALRCDPISGHVSLYWYRQALGQGPEFLTYFNYEAQQDKSGLPNDRFSAERPEGSISTLTIQRTEQRDSAMYRCASSPSRVSGNEQYFGPGTRLTVT.

This chain links TRBV4-1 with TRBJ2-7; D is uncertain. V lost 0 bases and J 0 bases, leaving 9 bases between the germline ends. The CDR3 totals 15 residues. Germline V CDR1 and CDR2: MGHRA, YSYEKL. DNA of the CDR3: TGCGCCAGCAGCCAAGATTTGGGGTTCTCCTACGAGCAGTACTTC. Translation: CASSQDLGFSYEQYF.